The 26 T cell receptor beta chains listed next were all sequenced from one sample in a study of OX40 agonist ivuxolimab in advanced cancers. Method: immunoSEQ multiplex PCR; TCRdb's copy keeps in-frame clones and lacks some. The data hold about 92,000 clones, with more than 85% observed a single time. Here the sequenced sample was CD4+ or CD8+ T cells sorted from blood, taken in a trial of the OX40 agonist ivuxolimab. Receptors originate from an adult with an advanced solid tumor such as melanoma, head and neck, liver or kidney cancer.

The chain couples TRBV28 to TRBJ1-6, with TRBD1 matching over 9 bases. Germline CDR1 and CDR2: MDHEN and SYDVKM. The ends lost 6 bases at V and 9 bases at J; junction bases unmatched: 12. CDR3 length equals 16 residues. CDR3 sequence: CASSTQGQGRGSPLHF. DNA for the CDR3: TGTGCCAGCAGCACCCAAGGACAGGGGAGGGGTTCACCCCTCCACTTT.

The chain combines TRBV6-5 with TRBJ2-2; D is undetermined. Germline CDR1 is MNHEY and CDR2 is SVGAGI. The V end was cut by 7 bases, the J end by 3 bases, with 12 bases between. The CDR3 length is 14 residues. The CDR3, as DNA: TGTGCCAGCACGAAGGGCCGAGACACCGGGGAGCTGTTTTTT. Protein sequence: CASTKGRDTGELFF.

This chain connects TRBV25-1 to TRBJ2-1, with D perhaps given as TRBD1 or TRBD2 (5 bases each). The germline V gene has CDR1 MGHDK and CDR2 SYGVNS. CDR3 length: 13 residues. The V end was cut by 8 bases, the J end by 9 bases, with 17 bases between. CDR3 nucleotides: TGTGCCAGCGGGACCCAACGGAAGGGTGAGCAGTTCTTC. Its protein product is CASGTQRKGEQFF.

The CDR3 DNA reads as TGTGCCAGCAGCTGGGACAGGGGCTCCTACGAGCAGTACTTC. It encodes CASSWDRGSYEQYF. V is TRBV7-2 and J is TRBJ2-7, with 10 bases that match TRBD1. V shed 4 bases, J shed 0 bases, and the junction held 0 bases outside the gene matches. The CDR3 runs to 14 residues. Germline loops: CDR1 SGHTA, CDR2 FQGNSA.

This chain uses TRBV19 with TRBJ1-5; 7 positions agree with TRBD1. The CDR3 extends over 15 amino acids. Germline V gives CDR1 LNHDA, CDR2 SQIVND (reference sequence). With V trimmed by 5 bases and J by 4 bases, 8 bases remained unmatched. The DNA for the CDR3 is TGTGCCAGTAGTCTAGGACAGGTAGGGAATCAGCCCCAGCATTTT. Translated: CASSLGQVGNQPQHF.

V gene TRBV6-5 combines with J gene TRBJ1-5; 7 positions match TRBD1. V lost 5 bases to trimming and J lost 5 bases; unmatched junction nucleotides: 9. The CDR3 is 15 residues long. Per the germline V gene, CDR1 is MNHEY and CDR2 is SVGAGI. CDR3 nucleotides: TGTGCCAGCAGTGCGTGGGACAGACCCGATCAGCCCCAGCATTTT. Translating gives CASSAWDRPDQPQHF.

The sample holds a few counts of this clone. The V and J genes are TRBV28 and TRBJ2-7; tentatively, D is TRBD2 (5 bases). V was clipped by 10 bases and J by 3 bases, with 16 bases between them. CDR3 length: 13 residues. Germline CDR1 reads MDHEN; CDR2 reads SYDVKM. Here the CDR3 DNA reads TGTGCCAATACGGACTGGGTAGACTACGAGCAGTACTTC. The encoded protein is CANTDWVDYEQYF.

The CDR3, as DNA: TGTGCCAGTAGTCCCCGGGCTAGCGGACTAAGTGACACGCAGTATTTT. Protein: CASSPRASGLSDTQYF. V and J are TRBV19 and TRBJ2-3, with TRBD2 identical over 7 bases. This CDR3 is built from 16 residues. V lost 5 bases to trimming and J lost 9 bases; unmatched junction nucleotides: 17. Germline V CDR1 and CDR2: LNHDA, SQIVND (reference sequence).

DNA of the CDR3: TGTGCCAGCAGCCCCCAGGACAGGGGGCGAAGCACAGATACGCAGTATTTT. Its translation is CASSPQDRGRSTDTQYF. The V gene is TRBV7-9, the J gene TRBJ2-3, with 11 positions matching TRBD1. CDR1 is SEHNR, CDR2 FQNEAQ, per germline (reference sequence). The CDR3 sequence is 17 residues long. With 5 bases clipped from V and 0 bases from J, the junction kept 7 bases outside the gene matches.

The chain is built from TRBV14 and TRBJ1-1; D may be TRBD1 (5 bases). V dropped 4 bases and J dropped 6 bases, with 18 bases sitting between them. Germline CDR1 and CDR2: SGHDN and FVKESK. CDR3 length: 15 residues. The CDR3 region has the DNA TGTGCCAGCAGCCCCCTAGGTGGGACTGCCCCTGAAGCTTTCTTT. Translated: CASSPLGGTAPEAFF.

The chain combines TRBV2 with TRBJ1-4, with a possible D match to TRBD1 (5 bases). The CDR3 length is 15 residues. Germline CDR1 and CDR2: SNHLY and FYNNEI. V was clipped by 5 bases and J by 0 bases, with 10 bases between them. The CDR3 region has the DNA TGTGCCAGCAGTCCCAGGGAGTCAACTAATGAAAAACTGTTTTTT. The encoded protein is CASSPRESTNEKLFF.

The genes are TRBV11-2 and TRBJ2-5, with 11 bases aligning to TRBD2. The CDR3 has 17 residues. CDR1 is SGHAT and CDR2 is FQNNGV in the germline V gene. With 1 base clipped from V and 1 base from J, the junction kept 5 bases outside the gene matches. CDR3 coding DNA: TGTGCCAGCAGCTTAGGGGTTAGCGGGAGGGCCCAAGAGACCCAGTACTTC. Translation gives CASSLGVSGRAQETQYF.

The V call is TRBV18, the J call TRBJ2-7, with TRBD1 identical over 8 bases. Germline V gene data show CDR1 as KGHSH and CDR2 as LQKENI. Trimming took 5 bases from V and 4 from J; bases not matched to a gene: 7. The CDR3 is 14 residues long. The CDR3 sequence: CASSSGTGLYEQYF. The CDR3, as DNA: TGTGCCAGCTCATCCGGGACAGGTCTGTACGAGCAGTACTTC.

This sequence joins TRBV7-6 and TRBJ1-5; D unclear. The CDR3 loop spans 13 amino acids. V was shortened by 1 base and J by 6 bases, with 7 bases between the two germline ends. Per germline, CDR1 SGHVS and CDR2 FNYEAQ. The CDR3 reads CASSLDRTQPQHF. CDR3 DNA: TGTGCCAGCAGCTTAGACAGAACTCAGCCCCAGCATTTT.

DNA of the CDR3: TGCGCCAGCAGCTCCCTAACCTCCTACGAGCAGTACTTC. Translating gives CASSSLTSYEQYF. The chain has TRBV5-1 and TRBJ2-7, with no clear D. CDR1 is SGHRS, CDR2 YFSETQ, per germline. The V end was cut by 3 bases, the J end by 0 bases, with 7 bases between. This CDR3 is 13 amino acids long.

This chain connects TRBV5-4 to TRBJ2-3; 8 nucleotides agree with TRBD1. From germline, CDR1 is SGHNT and CDR2 YYREEE (reference sequence). J lost 2 bases, V lost 0 bases, and 5 bases had no gene match. The CDR3 runs 16 residues. As DNA, the CDR3 is TGTGCCAGCAGCTTGGCCATGGGACAGGACACAGATACGCAGTATTTT. It yields the protein CASSLAMGQDTDTQYF.

This chain links TRBV5-4 with TRBJ2-2, with TRBD1 identical over 11 bases. This CDR3 spans 15 amino acids. Trimming cost V 4 bases and J 6 bases; bases outside gene matches: 5. CDR1 is SGHNT and CDR2 is YYREEE in the germline V gene (reference sequence). The DNA for the CDR3 is TGTGCCAGCAGCCTTCCGGGACAGGGGGCCGGGGAGCTGTTTTTT. Encoded protein: CASSLPGQGAGELFF. The full variable domain, rest sourced from reference TRBV5-4 and TRBJ2-2, is ETGVTQSPTHLIKTRGQQVTLRCSSQSGHNTVSWYQQALGQGPQFIFQYYREEENGRGNFPPRFSGLQFPNYSSELNVNALELDDSALYLCASSLPGQGAGELFFGEGSRLTVL.

The rearrangement uses TRBV30 and TRBJ2-7; no reliable D call. The CDR3 contains 15 residues. Germline CDR1 GTSNPN, CDR2 SVGIG (reference sequence). Trimming left V 3 bases short and J 6 bases short, with 21 bases between. The CDR3 loop is CAWSVRTTSISEQYF. The CDR3 DNA reads as TGTGCCTGGAGCGTAAGGACCACCTCAATAAGCGAGCAGTACTTC.

This chain connects TRBV7-7 to TRBJ2-5, with TRBD1 identical over 9 bases. This CDR3 spans 15 amino acids. J lost 2 bases, V lost 5 bases, and 6 bases had no gene match. Germline V lookup: CDR1 SSHAT, CDR2 FNYEAQ (reference sequence). In DNA form, the CDR3 reads TGTGCCAGCAGCCGGGGACAGGGTCCGCAAGAGACCCAGTACTTC. Its protein is CASSRGQGPQETQYF.

The CDR3 bases are TGTGCCAGCAGTCTCCAGGGGGCTCGCGAGCAGTACTTC. Residues: CASSLQGAREQYF. This chain connects TRBV28 to TRBJ2-7; 8 bases map to TRBD1. The CDR3 extends over 13 amino acids. CDR1 is MDHEN, CDR2 SYDVKM, per germline. With 5 bases clipped from V and 6 bases from J, the junction kept 6 bases outside the gene matches.

The V call is TRBV11-2, the J call TRBJ1-2; the D gene is possibly TRBD1 (5 bases). The CDR3 consists of 15 residues. Germline V lookup: CDR1 SGHAT, CDR2 FQNNGV. Deletions cut 6 bases from V and 4 bases from J, with 18 bases between. CDR3 loop: CASSRIGASFYGYTF. The CDR3 nucleotides are TGTGCCAGCAGTAGAATAGGGGCTTCGTTCTATGGCTACACCTTC.

This rearrangement joins TRBV7-3 to TRBJ2-4, with D hard to call. The germline CDR1 and CDR2 sequences are SGHTA and FQGTGA. V dropped 4 bases and J dropped 15 bases, with 10 bases sitting between them. CDR3 length: 10 amino acids. This chain's CDR3 is CASSSGFMYF. CDR3 in DNA: TGTGCCAGCAGCTCCGGGTTTATGTACTTC.

V usage is TRBV19 and J usage is TRBJ1-1; 11 nucleotides align to TRBD1. The CDR3 contains 15 residues. The germline V gene encodes CDR1 LNHDA and CDR2 SQIVND (reference sequence). The V and J ends lost 6 bases and 5 bases, in that order; junction bases with no gene match: 8. Here the CDR3 DNA reads TGTGCCAGTAGGGACCAGGGGACAGGGGGGACTGAAGCTTTCTTT. Its translation is CASRDQGTGGTEAFF.

V gene TRBV5-4 combines with J gene TRBJ2-7; tentative D call: TRBD2 (6 bases). Trimming stripped 0 bases from V and 12 bases from J, with 19 bases between. Germline CDR1 and CDR2: SGHNT and YYREEE (reference sequence). CDR3 length: 14 residues. In nucleotides, the CDR3 is TGTGCCAGCAGCTTGGTGGAGGGCTCCCAACCCCTGTACTTC. As protein: CASSLVEGSQPLYF.

The chain joins TRBV29-1 to TRBJ1-2; D is unclear. The germline V gene has CDR1 SQVTM and CDR2 ANQGSEA. The CDR3 length is 12 residues. Trimming left V 1 base short and J 6 bases short, with 9 bases between. CDR3 coding DNA: TGCAGCGTTGAAGGCGCCCAGGATGGCTACACCTTC. It yields the protein CSVEGAQDGYTF. Combining the CDR3 with reference TRBV29-1 and TRBJ1-2 gives the whole variable domain SAVISQKPSRDICQRGTSLTIQCQVDSQVTMMFWYRQQPGQSLTLIATANQGSEATYESGFVIDKFPISRPNLTFSTLTVSNMSPEDSSIYLCSVEGAQDGYTFGSGTRLTVV.

This rearrangement joins TRBV2 to TRBJ2-2, with 7 bases lining up with TRBD2. The germline V gene encodes CDR1 SNHLY and CDR2 FYNNEI. CDR3 length: 14 residues. V lost 7 bases to trimming and J lost 6 bases; unmatched junction nucleotides: 8. CDR3 DNA sequence: TGTGCCAGCAAAGGACTAGTAGACGCCGGGGAGCTGTTTTTT. Protein: CASKGLVDAGELFF.